Presented here are 32 T cell receptor beta chains from one specimen sequenced in a study of blood T cell repertoires in COVID-19 (dated by TCRdb to 2018 to 2021). Libraries were made using the immunoSEQ multiplex PCR assay. Sourced from immuneACCESS, this table was stored by TCRdb with only in-frame sequences that have V and J called. A share of the clones is absent; for the studies checked, an unresolved V gene accounts for under half, and the remainder has no known explanation. The sample includes approximately 300,000 clones, with 80% to 90% observed a single time. The ten top clones hold about 10% of the sample. Sequenced material: PBMCs or T cells enriched from blood (not recorded which). The receptors were sampled from a woman between 18 and 30 years old who had recovered from COVID-19.

The chain recombines TRBV18 with TRBJ1-1; 10 bases align to TRBD1. This CDR3 comprises 16 residues. Germline CDR1 is KGHSH and CDR2 is LQKENI. Germline trimming cut 6 bases from V and 7 bases from J; bases unmatched to any gene: 14. The CDR3 reads CASSPGTGAQLGEAFF. The CDR3 nucleotides read TGTGCCAGCTCGCCCGGGACAGGGGCCCAACTCGGTGAAGCTTTCTTT.

The V gene is TRBV7-9, the J gene TRBJ2-1; D possibly corresponds to TRBD1 (6 bases). Looked up from germline, CDR1 is SEHNR and CDR2 is FQNEAQ (reference sequence). Trimming stripped 1 base from V and 8 bases from J, with 15 bases between. This CDR3 comprises 15 residues. The CDR3 loop reads CASSLDRPQGYEQFF. CDR3 sequence (DNA): TGTGCCAGCAGCTTAGATAGGCCCCAGGGGTATGAGCAGTTCTTC.

The J gene is TRBJ1-2, the V gene TRBV6-1; 7 bases map to TRBD1. Germline assignment: CDR1 MNHNS and CDR2 SASEGT. CDR3 size: 14 residues. With 2 bases clipped from V and 4 bases from J, the junction kept 4 bases outside the gene matches. The CDR3 DNA reads TGTGCCAGCAGTGAACAGGGGGGAAGCTATGGCTACACCTTC. Protein product: CASSEQGGSYGYTF.

The J gene is TRBJ2-3, the V gene TRBV10-3; 9 bases map to TRBD2. Germline V gene sequence: CDR1 ENHRY, CDR2 SYGVKD. Germline trimming cut 8 bases from V and 2 bases from J; bases unmatched to any gene: 11. The CDR3 runs 16 residues. The CDR3 DNA reads as TGTGCCATCGCAAGGGGGCTAGCGGGGTACACAGATACGCAGTATTTT. Protein sequence: CAIARGLAGYTDTQYF.

CDR3: CASSLDGDSGNTIYF. CDR3 DNA: TGTGCCAGCAGCTTGGACGGGGACTCTGGAAACACCATATATTTT. The chain uses TRBV5-5 and TRBJ1-3; D remains unclear. The CDR3 is 15 amino acids. From germline, CDR1 is SGHKS and CDR2 YYEKEE (reference sequence). With 0 bases removed from V and 0 bases from J, the gap between germline ends came to 7 bases.

The chain recombines TRBV7-6 with TRBJ1-5; D is uncertain. This CDR3 spans 13 amino acids. Trimming took off 2 bases at V and 1 base at J, with 3 bases between the two ends. CDR1 SGHVS and CDR2 FNYEAQ come from the germline V gene. The CDR3 DNA is TGTGCCAGCAGCTTATTAAGCAATCAGCCCCAGCATTTT. Protein: CASSLLSNQPQHF.

The CDR3, as DNA: TGCGCCAGCAGCCAAGATATCGGACAGTGGGCTTTCTTT. Translated: CASSQDIGQWAFF. This sequence joins TRBV4-1 and TRBJ1-1; tentatively, D is TRBD1 (6 bases). The germline V gene encodes CDR1 MGHRA and CDR2 YSYEKL. The length of the CDR3 is 13 residues. The V gene lost 0 bases and the J gene lost 11 bases, with 13 bases spanning the gap.

The V call is TRBV18, the J call TRBJ1-1; the D gene is possibly TRBD1 (6 bases). From germline, CDR1 is KGHSH and CDR2 LQKENI. Trimming pared 4 bases from V and 2 bases from J, leaving 8 bases between. The CDR3 has 13 residues. The DNA for the CDR3 is TGTGCCAGCTCACGGGACACAAACACTGAAGCTTTCTTT. Amino acids: CASSRDTNTEAFF.

The chain combines TRBV5-5 with TRBJ1-2; 9 nucleotides line up with TRBD1. Germline assignment: CDR1 SGHKS and CDR2 YYEKEE (reference sequence). The CDR3 consists of 15 residues. J lost 4 bases, V lost 4 bases, and 8 bases had no gene match. Here the CDR3 reads CASSQTGGAAYGYTF. In DNA, the CDR3 is TGTGCCAGCAGCCAAACAGGGGGCGCCGCCTATGGCTACACCTTC.

This clone was seen a single time. The CDR3 bases are TGTGCCAGCAGCCGCGACTCCTCTGGGGCCAACGTCCTGACTTTC. Translating it yields CASSRDSSGANVLTF. This chain joins TRBV28 and TRBJ2-6, with D uncertain. The CDR3 length is 15 residues. CDR1 and CDR2 (germline): MDHEN, SYDVKM. The V end was cut by 6 bases, the J end by 0 bases, with 9 bases between.

The chain links TRBV14 to TRBJ2-3; D not resolved. In germline, CDR1 is SGHDN, CDR2 FVKESK. The CDR3 totals 15 residues. V lost 0 bases and J lost 4, with 11 bases in between. In nucleotides, the CDR3 is TGTGCCAGCAGCCAAGATACTGGGCCCGCAGATACGCAGTATTTT. Its translation is CASSQDTGPADTQYF.

V is TRBV4-2 and J is TRBJ1-1, with D possibly being TRBD1 (5 bases). Trimming cost V 4 bases and J 1 base, with 13 bases left between them. The length of the CDR3 is 15 residues. CDR1 LGHNA and CDR2 YNFKEQ come from the germline V gene. The CDR3 loop is CASSRLWGENTEAFF. In DNA form, the CDR3 reads TGTGCCAGCAGCCGACTATGGGGGGAGAACACTGAAGCTTTCTTT.

Only a few counts were recorded for this clone. V gene TRBV3-1 (or the pseudogene TRBV3-2) combines with J gene TRBJ2-1; D ambiguous. V gave up 1 base and J gave up 8 bases, with 6 bases separating them. The CDR3 length is 12 residues. From germline, CDR1 is LGHDT and CDR2 YNNKEL (reference sequence). The CDR3 bases are TGTGCCAGCAGCCAAGCCGGGTATGAGCAGTTCTTC. Its translation: CASSQAGYEQFF.

The CDR3 protein is CASRPGQLNEKLFF. The CDR3 nucleotides read TGCGCCAGCAGACCGGGACAGCTAAATGAAAAACTGTTTTTT. V gene TRBV4-1 combines with J gene TRBJ1-4; 7 bases are a match to TRBD1. CDR3 length: 14 amino acids. Germline V gene sequence: CDR1 MGHRA, CDR2 YSYEKL. V trimming: 6 bases; J trimming: 5 bases; junction bases outside the gene matches: 6.

The CDR3 is CASSLDGATDTQYF. Written as DNA, the CDR3 is TGTGCCAGCAGCTTAGACGGAGCCACAGATACGCAGTATTTT. J is TRBJ2-3 and V is TRBV11-2; D gene uncertain. The ends were cut back, 0 bases at V and 2 bases at J, with 6 bases in the middle. CDR1 and CDR2 from the germline V gene are SGHAT and FQNNGV. This CDR3 has 14 residues. The whole variable domain, filled in from reference TRBV11-2 and TRBJ2-3, reads EAGVAQSPRYKIIEKRQSVAFWCNPISGHATLYWYQQILGQGPKLLIQFQNNGVVDDSQLPKDRFSAERLKGVDSTLKIQPAKLEDSAVYLCASSLDGATDTQYFGPGTRLTVL.

The gene calls are TRBV28 and TRBJ2-1; 8 bases are shared with TRBD2. The V gene end was trimmed by 8 bases and the J gene end by 2 bases; junction bases not matched to a gene: 5. The germline gives CDR1 MDHEN, CDR2 SYDVKM. The CDR3 extends over 14 amino acids. CDR3 sequence reads: CASVSGMAYNEQFF. In DNA, the CDR3 is TGTGCCAGCGTTAGCGGGATGGCCTACAATGAGCAGTTCTTC.

The chain carries TRBV7-2 and TRBJ2-7; 13 nucleotides line up with TRBD2. V shed 1 base, J shed 3 bases, and the junction held 3 bases outside the gene matches. The CDR3 has 16 residues. Per the germline V gene, CDR1 is SGHTA and CDR2 is FQGNSA. Here the CDR3 DNA reads TGTGCCAGCAGCTTAGGACTAGCGGGAGGATACTACGAGCAGTACTTC. Amino acids: CASSLGLAGGYYEQYF.

This clone appeared once. The chain combines TRBV19 with TRBJ1-2, with D possibly TRBD1 on 5 matching bases. The CDR3 is 15 amino acids. V lost 5 bases and J 4 bases, leaving 17 bases between the germline ends. CDR1 is LNHDA, CDR2 SQIVND, per germline (reference sequence). The CDR3 reads CASSSRTTASYGYTF. The DNA for the CDR3 is TGTGCCAGTAGTTCAAGGACAACCGCAAGCTATGGCTACACCTTC.

The chain has TRBV25-1 and TRBJ1-1, with D perhaps matching TRBD1 (5 bases). The length of the CDR3 is 12 residues. V lost 4 bases and J 7 bases, leaving 10 bases between the germline ends. Germline-derived CDR1 and CDR2 are MGHDK and SYGVNS. In nucleotides, the CDR3 is TGTGCCAGCAGTGGTGACAGCGATGAAGCTTTCTTT. It yields the protein CASSGDSDEAFF.

The chain uses TRBV28 and TRBJ1-2; the D gene is possibly TRBD1 (6 bases). CDR3 size: 13 residues. Germline-derived CDR1 and CDR2 are MDHEN and SYDVKM. Trimming removed 6 bases from V and 8 bases from J, with 16 bases in between. CDR3 nucleotide sequence: TGTGCCAGCAGAACGGCGGGGGGCTCGGGCTACACCTTC. Residues: CASRTAGGSGYTF.

The chain couples TRBV6-5 to TRBJ2-1; 11 positions agree with TRBD1. Germline CDR1 reads MNHEY; CDR2 reads SVGAGI. V was pared by 4 bases and J by 10 bases, with 6 bases of the junction left unmatched. The CDR3 length is 14 residues. For the CDR3, the DNA is TGTGCCAGCAGTTCCGGGACAGGGGGATTGGAGCAGTTCTTC. Translation: CASSSGTGGLEQFF.

The V call is TRBV6-1, the J call TRBJ2-1; 8 bases line up with TRBD1. Per germline, CDR1 MNHNS and CDR2 SASEGT. This CDR3 is built from 13 residues. V lost 3 bases, J lost 12 bases, and 7 bases stayed unmatched. The CDR3 loop is CASSDNPGTGQFF. Here the CDR3 DNA reads TGTGCCAGCAGTGACAACCCCGGGACAGGGCAGTTCTTC.

This clone was detected ten times or more. J is TRBJ1-6 and V is TRBV2; D perhaps matches TRBD1 (5 bases). V was cut by 5 bases and J by 10 bases, with 9 bases left in between. The CDR3 has 12 residues. The V gene's germline CDR1 is SNHLY and CDR2 FYNNEI. CDR3 sequence: CASSRQLSPLHF. DNA of the CDR3: TGTGCCAGCAGTCGACAGTTATCACCCCTCCACTTT.

The V and J genes are TRBV7-9 and TRBJ1-1; 8 positions agree with TRBD1. The junction had 8 bases not matched to a gene; V was cut back by 5 bases and J by 6 bases. CDR1 is SEHNR, CDR2 FQNEAQ, per germline (reference sequence). CDR3 length equals 14 residues. The CDR3 nucleotides read TGTGCCAGCAGCCCCCGGGACAGGCTGGCTGAAGCTTTCTTT. Protein: CASSPRDRLAEAFF.

The chain couples TRBV7-9 to TRBJ1-3; 7 nucleotides match TRBD1. Germline CDR1 is SEHNR and CDR2 is FQNEAQ (reference sequence). Unmatched junction bases numbered 15, after V lost 4 bases and J lost 3 bases. This CDR3 is 18 amino acids long. The CDR3 nucleotides are TGTGCCAGCAGCTCCTTCGGACAGGACGGAGGACTTGGAAACACCATATATTTT. As protein: CASSSFGQDGGLGNTIYF.

The V gene is TRBV27, the J gene TRBJ1-2, with 9 bases matching TRBD1. The V segment lost 5 bases and the J segment 8 bases; nucleotides outside the gene matches: 3. This CDR3 contains 12 residues. Germline CDR1 MNHEY, CDR2 SMNVEV (reference sequence). DNA for the CDR3: TGTGCCAGCAGTGCTGACAGGGGGGGCTACACCTTC. This sequence encodes CASSADRGGYTF.

V usage is TRBV9 and J usage is TRBJ1-6; TRBD1 might be the D (5 bases). The CDR3 has 16 residues. Trimming stripped 2 bases from V and 7 bases from J, with 16 bases between. In germline, CDR1 is SGDLS, CDR2 YYNGEE. The CDR3, as DNA: TGTGCCAGCAGCGTCCGCCCGGACATCGCGAATTCACCCCTCCACTTT. This gives the protein CASSVRPDIANSPLHF.

The chain combines TRBV16 with TRBJ1-1; D uncertain. V was cut by 1 base and J by 1 base, with 10 bases left in between. CDR3 size: 15 residues. Germline CDR1 reads KGHSY; CDR2 reads FQNENV. The CDR3 loop is CASSQFRRQNTEAFF. Here the CDR3 DNA reads TGTGCCAGCAGCCAATTTCGACGACAGAACACTGAAGCTTTCTTT.

The V call is TRBV6-5, the J call TRBJ1-1, with D unclear. Germline values: CDR1 MNHEY, CDR2 SVGAGI. The CDR3 length is 14 residues. CDR3 residues: CAASLSGAATEAFF. In nucleotides, the CDR3 is TGTGCAGCTTCCTTATCCGGCGCGGCCACTGAAGCTTTCTTT.

The count of this clone is one. This specimen includes other DNA sequences encoding the same CDR3. The CDR3 DNA follows: TGTGCCAGCAGCTTACTAGGAAGTGAAGCTTTCTTT. Amino acid sequence: CASSLLGSEAFF. The rearrangement uses TRBV7-9 and TRBJ1-1, with D uncertain. This CDR3 contains 12 residues. The V end lost 2 bases, the J end lost 7 bases, and 8 bases lay between the germline ends. The germline V gene encodes CDR1 SEHNR and CDR2 FQNEAQ (reference sequence).

The rearrangement joins TRBV18 to TRBJ2-1; 10 bases are shared with TRBD2. The CDR3 totals 16 residues. The germline V gene encodes CDR1 KGHSH and CDR2 LQKENI. Trimming took 2 bases from V and 7 from J; bases not matched to a gene: 8. The CDR3 spells CASSPSSASGGNEQFF. The CDR3 region has the DNA TGTGCCAGCTCACCAAGTAGCGCTAGCGGGGGTAATGAGCAGTTCTTC.

The chain is built from TRBV27 and TRBJ1-4; TRBD1 matches 9 bases. Unmatched junction bases numbered 6, after V lost 4 bases and J lost 6 bases. Germline CDR1 reads MNHEY; CDR2 reads SMNVEV (reference sequence). The CDR3 extends over 15 amino acids. The CDR3 sequence: CASSSLGTGYEKLFF. CDR3 coding DNA: TGTGCCAGCAGTTCTCTTGGGACAGGGTATGAAAAACTGTTTTTT.